This T cell receptor beta chain appears in the sequencing data of a study of tumor and adjacent non-tumor tissue in lung cancer. No cell sorting was done before RNA was extracted from the tissue. Newly diagnosed lung cancer patients had thoracic surgery in China, August–November 2014, without prior chemotherapy. CDR1 and CDR2 (germline): LGHNA, YNFKEQ. V gave up 3 bases and J gave up 9 bases, with 26 bases separating them. The CDR3 covers 17 residues. TCRbeta libraries were built with three rounds of nested PCR, modified from ARM-PCR. TCRdb processed the multiplex PCR reads anew with MiXCR; each CDR3 protein has one entry. The data contain more than 60,000 distinct CDR3 sequences, roughly 80% of them singletons.

Sequencing was performed on lung tumor tissue. The sequence was collected from a woman between 45 and 65 years old with non-small cell lung cancer. This chain connects TRBV4-2 to TRBJ2-5, with D possibly being TRBD1 or TRBD2 (5 bases each). CDR3 nucleotides: TGTGCCAGCAGCCAGGAACGCCGGGACGCCCTGGTAGTGGCCCAGTACTTC. Amino acid sequence: CASSQERRDALVVAQYF.